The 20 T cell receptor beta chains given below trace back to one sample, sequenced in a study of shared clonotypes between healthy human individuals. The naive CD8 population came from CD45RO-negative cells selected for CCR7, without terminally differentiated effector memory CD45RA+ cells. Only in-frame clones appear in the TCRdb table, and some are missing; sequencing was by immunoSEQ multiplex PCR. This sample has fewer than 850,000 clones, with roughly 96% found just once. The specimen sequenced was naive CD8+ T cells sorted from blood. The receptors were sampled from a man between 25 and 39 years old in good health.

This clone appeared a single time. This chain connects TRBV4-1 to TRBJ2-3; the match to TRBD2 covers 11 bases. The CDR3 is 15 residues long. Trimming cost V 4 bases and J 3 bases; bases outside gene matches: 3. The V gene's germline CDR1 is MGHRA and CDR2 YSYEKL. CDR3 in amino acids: CASSPPSGRTDTQYF. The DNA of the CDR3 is TGCGCCAGCAGCCCCCCTAGCGGGAGGACAGATACGCAGTATTTT.

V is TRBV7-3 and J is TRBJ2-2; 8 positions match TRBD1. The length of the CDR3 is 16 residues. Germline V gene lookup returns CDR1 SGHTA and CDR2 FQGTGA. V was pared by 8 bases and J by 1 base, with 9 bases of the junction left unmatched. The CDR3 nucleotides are TGTGCCAGCTCCTCTAGGGACAGGATGAACACCGGGGAGCTGTTTTTT. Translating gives CASSSRDRMNTGELFF. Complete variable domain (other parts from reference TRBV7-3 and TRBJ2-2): GAGVSQTPSNKVTEKGKYVELRCDPISGHTALYWYRQSLGQGPEFLIYFQGTGAADDSGLPNDRFFAVRPEGSVSTLKIQRTERGDSAVYLCASSSRDRMNTGELFFGEGSRLTVL.

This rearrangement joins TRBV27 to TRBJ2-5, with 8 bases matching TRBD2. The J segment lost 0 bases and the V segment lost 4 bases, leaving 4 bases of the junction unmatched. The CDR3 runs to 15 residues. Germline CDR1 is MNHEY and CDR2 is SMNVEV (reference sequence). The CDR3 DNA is TGTGCCAGCAGTTGGAGCGGGGGCAACCAAGAGACCCAGTACTTC. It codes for CASSWSGGNQETQYF.

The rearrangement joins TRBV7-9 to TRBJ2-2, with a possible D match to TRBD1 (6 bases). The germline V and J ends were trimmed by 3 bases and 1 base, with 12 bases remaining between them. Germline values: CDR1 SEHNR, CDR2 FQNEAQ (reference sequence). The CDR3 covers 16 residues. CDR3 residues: CASSLVTGQNTGELFF. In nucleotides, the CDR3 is TGTGCCAGCAGCTTGGTGACGGGACAGAACACCGGGGAGCTGTTTTTT. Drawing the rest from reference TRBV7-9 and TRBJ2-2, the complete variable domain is DTGVSQNPRHKITKRGQNVTFRCDPISEHNRLYWYRQTLGQGPEFLTYFQNEAQLEKSRLLSDRFSAERPKGSFSTLEIQRTEQGDSAMYLCASSLVTGQNTGELFFGEGSRLTVL.

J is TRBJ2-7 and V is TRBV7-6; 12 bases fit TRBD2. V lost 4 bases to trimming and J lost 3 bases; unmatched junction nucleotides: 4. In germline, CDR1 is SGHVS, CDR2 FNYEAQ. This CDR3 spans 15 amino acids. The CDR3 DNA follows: TGTGCCAGCAGCTCGACTAGCGGGAGAGACTACGAGCAGTACTTC. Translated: CASSSTSGRDYEQYF.

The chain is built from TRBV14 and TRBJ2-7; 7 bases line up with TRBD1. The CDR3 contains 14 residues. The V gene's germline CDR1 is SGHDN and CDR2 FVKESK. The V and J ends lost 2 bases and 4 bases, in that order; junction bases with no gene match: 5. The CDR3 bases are TGTGCCAGCAGCCAAATGGGACAGAATTACGAGCAGTACTTC. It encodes CASSQMGQNYEQYF. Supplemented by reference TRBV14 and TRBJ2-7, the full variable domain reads EAGVTQFPSHSVIEKGQTVTLRCDPISGHDNLYWYRRVMGKEIKFLLHFVKESKQDESGMPNNRFLAERTGGTYSTLKVQPAELEDSGVYFCASSQMGQNYEQYFGPGTRLTVT.

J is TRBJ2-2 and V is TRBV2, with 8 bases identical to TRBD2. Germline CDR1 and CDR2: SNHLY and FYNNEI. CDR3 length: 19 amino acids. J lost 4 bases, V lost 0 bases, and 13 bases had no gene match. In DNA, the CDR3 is TGTGCCAGCAGTGAAGCGCTACTTAGCGGGGACGGGCCCACCGGGGAGCTGTTTTTT. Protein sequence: CASSEALLSGDGPTGELFF.

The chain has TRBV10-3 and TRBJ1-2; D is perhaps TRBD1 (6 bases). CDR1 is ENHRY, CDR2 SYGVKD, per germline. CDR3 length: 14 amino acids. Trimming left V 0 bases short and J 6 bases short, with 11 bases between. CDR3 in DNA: TGTGCCATCAGTGAGTCGGGGGCTGGGAATGGCTACACCTTC. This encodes CAISESGAGNGYTF.

CDR3 region: CASSTTVGNEKLFF. CDR3 DNA sequence: TGTGCCAGCAGCACGACAGTGGGAAATGAAAAACTGTTTTTT. The chain carries TRBV27 and TRBJ1-4, with D tentatively TRBD1 (5 bases). The CDR3 spans 14 residues. V shed 6 bases and J shed 5 bases, with 13 bases lying between them. The germline gives CDR1 MNHEY, CDR2 SMNVEV (reference sequence).

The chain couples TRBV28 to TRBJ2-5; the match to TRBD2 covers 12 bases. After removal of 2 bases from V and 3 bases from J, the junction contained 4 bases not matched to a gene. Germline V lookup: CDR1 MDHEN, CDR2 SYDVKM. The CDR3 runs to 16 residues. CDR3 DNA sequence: TGTGCCAGCAGTTTAAGACTAGCGGGAGCCAAAGAGACCCAGTACTTC. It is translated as CASSLRLAGAKETQYF.

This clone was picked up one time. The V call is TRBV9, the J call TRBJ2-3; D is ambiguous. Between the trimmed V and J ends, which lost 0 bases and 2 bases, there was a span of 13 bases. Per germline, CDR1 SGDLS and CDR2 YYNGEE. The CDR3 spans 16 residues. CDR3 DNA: TGTGCCAGCAGCGTAGGGCGAGTGGGGAACACAGATACGCAGTATTTT. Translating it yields CASSVGRVGNTDTQYF.

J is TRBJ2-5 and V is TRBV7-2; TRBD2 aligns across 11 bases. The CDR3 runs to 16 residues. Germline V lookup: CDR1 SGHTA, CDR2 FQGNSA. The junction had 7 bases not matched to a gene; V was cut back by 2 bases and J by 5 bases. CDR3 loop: CASSLTSGSYWETQYF. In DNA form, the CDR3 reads TGTGCCAGCAGCTTAACTAGCGGGAGTTATTGGGAGACCCAGTACTTC.

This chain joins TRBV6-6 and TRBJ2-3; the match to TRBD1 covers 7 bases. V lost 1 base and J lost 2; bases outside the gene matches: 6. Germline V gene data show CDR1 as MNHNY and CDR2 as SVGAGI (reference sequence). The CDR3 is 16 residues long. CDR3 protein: CASSYYLGTDTDTQYF. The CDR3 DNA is TGTGCCAGCAGTTACTATCTCGGGACAGACACAGATACGCAGTATTTT.

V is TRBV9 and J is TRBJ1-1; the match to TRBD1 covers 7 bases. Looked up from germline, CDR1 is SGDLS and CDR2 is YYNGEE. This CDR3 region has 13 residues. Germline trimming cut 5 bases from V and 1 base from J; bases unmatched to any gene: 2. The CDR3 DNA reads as TGTGCCAGCAGTGGGGACAGGAACACTGAAGCTTTCTTT. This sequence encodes CASSGDRNTEAFF.

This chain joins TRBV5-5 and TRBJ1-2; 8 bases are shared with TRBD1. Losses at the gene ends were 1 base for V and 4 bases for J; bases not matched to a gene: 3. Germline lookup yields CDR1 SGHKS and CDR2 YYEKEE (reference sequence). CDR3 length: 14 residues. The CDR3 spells CASSLRDRSYGYTF. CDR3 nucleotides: TGTGCCAGCAGCTTGCGGGACAGGAGCTATGGCTACACCTTC. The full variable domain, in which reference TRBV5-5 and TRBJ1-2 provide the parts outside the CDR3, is DAGVTQSPTHLIKTRGQQVTLRCSPISGHKSVSWYQQVLGQGPQFIFQYYEKEERGRGNFPDRFSARQFPNYSSELNVNALLLGDSALYLCASSLRDRSYGYTFGSGTRLTVV.

The DNA of the CDR3 is TGCGCCAGCAGCTTGGCAGAAGGGCCATTTCCCACCGGGGAGCTGTTTTTT. Translating gives CASSLAEGPFPTGELFF. The rearrangement uses TRBV5-1 and TRBJ2-2; no definite D call. The CDR3 has 17 amino acids. CDR1 SGHRS and CDR2 YFSETQ come from the germline V gene. V shed 0 bases and J shed 4 bases, with 16 bases lying between them.

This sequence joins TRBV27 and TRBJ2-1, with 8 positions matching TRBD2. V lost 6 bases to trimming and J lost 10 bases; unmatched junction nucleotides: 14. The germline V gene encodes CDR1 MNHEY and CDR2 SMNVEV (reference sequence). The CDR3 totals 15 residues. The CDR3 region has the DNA TGTGCCAGCAGCCCAGCGAAGCGGGAGTCCGTGGAGCAGTTCTTC. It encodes CASSPAKRESVEQFF.

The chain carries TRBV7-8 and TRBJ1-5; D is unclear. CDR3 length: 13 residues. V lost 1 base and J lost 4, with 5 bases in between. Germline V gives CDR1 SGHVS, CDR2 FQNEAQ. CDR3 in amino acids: CASSLGPNQPQHF. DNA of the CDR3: TGTGCCAGCAGCTTAGGTCCGAATCAGCCCCAGCATTTT. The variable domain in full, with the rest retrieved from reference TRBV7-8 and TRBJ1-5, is GAGVSQSPRYKVAKRGQDVALRCDPISGHVSLFWYQQALGQGPEFLTYFQNEAQLDKSGLPSDRFFAERPEGSVSTLKIQRTQQEDSAVYLCASSLGPNQPQHFGDGTRLSIL.

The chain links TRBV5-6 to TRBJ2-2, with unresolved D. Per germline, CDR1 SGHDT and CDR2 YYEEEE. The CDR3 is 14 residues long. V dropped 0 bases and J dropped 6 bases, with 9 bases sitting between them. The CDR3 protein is CASSLARLPGELFF. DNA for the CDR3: TGTGCCAGCAGCTTGGCCAGGCTGCCCGGGGAGCTGTTTTTT. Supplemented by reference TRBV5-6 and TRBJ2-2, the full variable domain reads DAGVTQSPTHLIKTRGQQVTLRCSPKSGHDTVSWYQQALGQGPQFIFQYYEEEERQRGNFPDRFSGHQFPNYSSELNVNALLLGDSALYLCASSLARLPGELFFGEGSRLTVL.

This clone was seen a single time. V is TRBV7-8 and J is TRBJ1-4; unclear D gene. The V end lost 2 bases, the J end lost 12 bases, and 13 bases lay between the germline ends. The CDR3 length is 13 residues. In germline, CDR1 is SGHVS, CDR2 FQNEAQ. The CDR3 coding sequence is TGTGCCAGCAGCTTAAGACCGGCTGTAGAACTGTTTTTT. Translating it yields CASSLRPAVELFF.